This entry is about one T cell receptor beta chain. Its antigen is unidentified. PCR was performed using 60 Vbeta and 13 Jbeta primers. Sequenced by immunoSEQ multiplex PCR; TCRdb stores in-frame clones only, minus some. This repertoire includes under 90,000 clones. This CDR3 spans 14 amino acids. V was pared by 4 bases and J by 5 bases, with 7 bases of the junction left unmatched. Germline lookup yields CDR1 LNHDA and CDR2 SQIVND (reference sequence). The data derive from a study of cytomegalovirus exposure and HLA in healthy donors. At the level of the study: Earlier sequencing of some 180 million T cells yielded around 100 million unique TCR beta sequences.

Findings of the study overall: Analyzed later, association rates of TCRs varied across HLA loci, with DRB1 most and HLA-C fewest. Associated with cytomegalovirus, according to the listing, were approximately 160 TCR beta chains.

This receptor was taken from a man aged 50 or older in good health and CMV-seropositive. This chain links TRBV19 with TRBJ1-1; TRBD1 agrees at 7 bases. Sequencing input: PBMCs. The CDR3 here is CASSTLDRETEAFF. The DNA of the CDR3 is TGTGCCAGTAGTACCTTAGACAGGGAAACTGAAGCTTTCTTT.